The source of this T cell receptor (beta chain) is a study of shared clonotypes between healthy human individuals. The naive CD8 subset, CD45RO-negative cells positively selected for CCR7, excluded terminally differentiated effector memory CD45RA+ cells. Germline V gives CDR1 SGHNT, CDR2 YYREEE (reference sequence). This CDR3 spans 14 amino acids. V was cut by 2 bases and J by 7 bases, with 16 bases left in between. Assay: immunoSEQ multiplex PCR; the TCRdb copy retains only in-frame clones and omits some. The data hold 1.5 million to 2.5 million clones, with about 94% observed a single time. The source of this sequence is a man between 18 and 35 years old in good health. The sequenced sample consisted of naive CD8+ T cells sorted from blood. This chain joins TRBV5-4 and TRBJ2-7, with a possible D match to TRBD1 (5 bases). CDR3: CASSLKQEIGEQYF. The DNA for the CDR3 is TGTGCCAGCAGCTTAAAACAGGAAATTGGGGAGCAGTACTTC.